What follows describes a single TCR beta chain. The antigen remains undetermined. The protocol was immunoSEQ multiplex PCR, while the TCRdb copy is restricted to in-frame clones and leaves out a portion. The table lists over 30,000 clones, about four fifths of them singletons, with around 4% in the top ten. The data derive from a study of chemoradiotherapy in HPV16-positive cancers. Study-wide results and caveats: Candidate HPV-specific clones and E7-related TCR motifs grew in tumor during treatment. HPV-responsive T-cell expansion during chemoradiotherapy was linked to improved recurrence-free survival in HPV16-positive patients.

Per the germline V gene, CDR1 is MNHEY and CDR2 is SMNVEV (reference sequence). The CDR3 loop spans 13 amino acids. Trimming removed 3 bases from V and 4 bases from J, with 9 bases in between. Repeated repertoire sampling spanned the course of chemoradiotherapy. This chain links TRBV27 with TRBJ1-1; D unresolved. The material sequenced was blood, taken from a patient who underwent chemoradiotherapy. The TCR sequence derives from a human donor with HPV-associated anogenital cancer. CDR3 amino acids: CASSLEPATEAFF. CDR3 nucleotide sequence: TGTGCCAGCAGTTTGGAACCGGCCACTGAAGCTTTCTTT.